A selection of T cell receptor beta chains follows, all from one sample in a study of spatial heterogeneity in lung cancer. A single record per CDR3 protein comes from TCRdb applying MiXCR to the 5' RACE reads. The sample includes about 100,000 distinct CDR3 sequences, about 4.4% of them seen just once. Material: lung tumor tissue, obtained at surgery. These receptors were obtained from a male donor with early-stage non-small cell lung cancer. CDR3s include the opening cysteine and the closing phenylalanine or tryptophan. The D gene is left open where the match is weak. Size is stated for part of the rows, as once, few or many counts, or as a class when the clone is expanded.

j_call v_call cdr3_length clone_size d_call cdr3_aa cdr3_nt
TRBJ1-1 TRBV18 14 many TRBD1 CASSPQTGEVAAFF TGTGCCAGCTCACCACAAACAGGGGAAGTTGCGGCTTTCTTT
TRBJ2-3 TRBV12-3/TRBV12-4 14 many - CASSLLTNTDTQYF TGTGCCAGCAGTTTATTGACAAACACAGATACGCAGTATTTT
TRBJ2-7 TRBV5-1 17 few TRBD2 CASSLGTSGSSSYEQYF TGCGCCAGCAGCTTAGGGACTAGCGGGAGCAGTTCCTACGAGCAGTACTTC
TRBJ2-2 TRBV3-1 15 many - CASSQTIENTGELFF TGTGCCAGCAGCCAGACGATCGAGAACACCGGGGAGCTGTTTTTT
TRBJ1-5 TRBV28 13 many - CASSSPGEQPQHF TGTGCCAGCAGTTCCCCGGGAGAGCAGCCCCAGCATTTT
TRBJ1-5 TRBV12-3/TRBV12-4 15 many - CASSFQGSEGQPQHF TGTGCCAGCAGTTTCCAGGGAAGTGAAGGTCAGCCCCAGCATTTT
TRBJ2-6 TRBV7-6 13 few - CASSASGANVLTF TGTGCCAGCAGCGCGTCTGGGGCCAACGTCCTGACTTTC
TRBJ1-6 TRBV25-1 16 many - CASSESWDGDNSPLHF TGTGCCAGCAGTGAATCGTGGGACGGGGATAATTCACCCCTCCACTTT
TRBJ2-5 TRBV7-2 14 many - CASSLLGGQETQYF TGTGCCAGCAGCTTACTGGGCGGCCAAGAGACCCAGTACTTC
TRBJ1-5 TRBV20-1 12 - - CSASWGNQPQHF TGCAGTGCTAGTTGGGGGAATCAGCCCCAGCATTTT
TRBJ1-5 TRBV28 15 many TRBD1 CASSLQGARHQPQHF TGTGCCAGCAGTCTGCAGGGGGCCAGGCATCAGCCCCAGCATTTT
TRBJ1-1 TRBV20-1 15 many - CSARAPRAPRGEAFF TGCAGTGCTAGAGCTCCGCGGGCCCCTCGGGGTGAAGCTTTCTTT
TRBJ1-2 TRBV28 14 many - CASSFSRTFYGYTF TGTGCCAGCAGTTTTAGTCGGACCTTCTATGGCTACACCTTC
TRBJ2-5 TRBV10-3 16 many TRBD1 CAISEGTGSRQETQYF TGTGCCATCAGTGAGGGGACAGGGTCAAGACAAGAGACCCAGTACTTC
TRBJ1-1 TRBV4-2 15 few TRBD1 CASRPDRQGNTEAFF TGTGCCAGCAGACCCGACAGACAGGGAAACACTGAAGCTTTCTTT
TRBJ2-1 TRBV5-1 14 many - CASSLATGSNEQFF TGCGCCAGCAGCTTGGCAACGGGAAGTAATGAGCAGTTCTTC
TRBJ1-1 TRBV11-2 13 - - CASSLDTRAEAFF TGTGCCAGCAGCTTAGATACAAGGGCTGAAGCTTTCTTT
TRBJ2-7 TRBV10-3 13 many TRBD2 CAIMGTIPYEQYF TGTGCCATCATGGGGACTATTCCCTACGAGCAGTACTTC
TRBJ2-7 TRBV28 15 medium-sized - CASSLAGFTSYEQYF TGTGCCAGCAGTTTAGCAGGGTTTACCTCCTACGAGCAGTACTTC
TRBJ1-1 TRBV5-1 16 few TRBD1 CASSSRPGQRNTEAFF TGCGCCAGCAGCTCTCGTCCGGGACAGAGAAACACTGAAGCTTTCTTT
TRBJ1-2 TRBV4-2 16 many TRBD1 CASSQPRGQGAGGYTF TGTGCCAGCAGCCAGCCAAGGGGACAGGGGGCCGGTGGCTACACCTTC
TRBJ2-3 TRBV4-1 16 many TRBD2 CASSGYSGRAGDTQYF TGCGCCAGCAGCGGGTATAGCGGGAGGGCTGGGGATACGCAGTATTTT
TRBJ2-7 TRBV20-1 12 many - CSPNQRLYEQYF TGCAGTCCCAATCAACGGCTTTACGAGCAGTACTTC
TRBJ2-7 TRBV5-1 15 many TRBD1 CASSLNEWTGGEQYF TGCGCCAGCAGCTTGAATGAGTGGACAGGGGGCGAGCAGTACTTC
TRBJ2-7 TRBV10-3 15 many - CAISAPDKLSYEQYF TGTGCCATCAGTGCTCCCGATAAGTTGTCCTACGAGCAGTACTTC
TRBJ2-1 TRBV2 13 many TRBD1 CAERTGAHNEQFF TGTGCCGAACGGACAGGGGCCCACAATGAGCAGTTCTTC
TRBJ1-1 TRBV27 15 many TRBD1 CASRTYTTGGTEAFF TGTGCCAGCCGCACCTACACGACAGGGGGCACTGAAGCTTTCTTT
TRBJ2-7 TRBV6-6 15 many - CASSSLPRGGYEQYF TGTGCCAGCAGTTCCTTGCCCCGGGGAGGCTACGAGCAGTACTTC
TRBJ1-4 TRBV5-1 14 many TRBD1 CASSFGTGHEKLFF TGCGCCAGCAGCTTCGGGACAGGGCATGAAAAACTGTTTTTT
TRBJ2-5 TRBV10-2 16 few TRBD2 CASSDLGLAGEETQYF TGCGCCAGCAGTGATTTGGGACTAGCGGGGGAAGAGACCCAGTACTTC
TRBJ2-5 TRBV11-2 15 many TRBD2 CASSATSVGGETQYF TGTGCCAGCAGCGCCACTAGCGTCGGGGGAGAGACCCAGTACTTC
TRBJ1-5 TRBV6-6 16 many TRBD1 CASIAGGTGHNQPQHF TGTGCCAGCATCGCAGGAGGGACAGGTCACAATCAGCCCCAGCATTTT
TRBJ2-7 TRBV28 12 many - CASVGSSYEQYF TGTGCCAGCGTGGGCAGTTCCTACGAGCAGTACTTC
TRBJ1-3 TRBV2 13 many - CASGTDSGNTIYF TGTGCCAGCGGGACGGACTCTGGAAACACCATATATTTT
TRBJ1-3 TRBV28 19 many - CASSPLIIDGGPFGNTIYF TGTGCCAGCAGTCCGCTCATCATCGACGGCGGGCCCTTCGGAAACACCATATATTTT
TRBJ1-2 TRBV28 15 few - CASSQNTWGIYGYTF TGTGCCAGCAGCCAAAATACATGGGGTATCTATGGCTACACCTTC
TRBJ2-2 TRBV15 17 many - CATSRDSPRAEAGELFF TGTGCCACCAGCAGAGATAGCCCCAGGGCAGAAGCCGGGGAGCTGTTTTTT
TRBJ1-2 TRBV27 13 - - CASSLNPIHGYTF TGTGCCAGCAGTTTAAACCCAATTCATGGCTACACCTTC
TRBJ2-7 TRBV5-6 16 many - CASSLGDQDRGHEQYF TGTGCCAGCAGCTTGGGGGATCAGGACAGAGGCCACGAGCAGTACTTC
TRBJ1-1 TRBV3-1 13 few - CASLGRGGTEAFF TGTGCCAGCCTGGGCCGGGGGGGCACTGAAGCTTTCTTT
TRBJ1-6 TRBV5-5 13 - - CASSKQGDSPLHF TGTGCCAGCAGCAAACAGGGCGATTCACCCCTCCACTTT
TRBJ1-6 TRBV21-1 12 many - CASLKDNSPLHF TGTGCCAGCCTTAAGGACAATTCACCCCTCCACTTT
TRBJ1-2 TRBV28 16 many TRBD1 CASSSSGTGGLDGYTF TGTGCCAGCAGTTCATCCGGGACAGGGGGTTTAGATGGCTACACCTTC
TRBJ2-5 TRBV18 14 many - CASSPAGGYETQYF TGTGCCAGCTCTCCTGCCGGAGGGTACGAGACCCAGTACTTC
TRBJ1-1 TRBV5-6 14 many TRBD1 CASSRTGGFIEAFF TGTGCCAGCAGCCGGACAGGGGGCTTCATTGAAGCTTTCTTT
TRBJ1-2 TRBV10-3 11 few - CAINRGDGYTF TGTGCCATCAACCGGGGCGATGGCTACACCTTC
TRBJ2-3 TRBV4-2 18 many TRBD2 CASSHGTSGSGSADTQYF TGTGCCAGCAGCCACGGGACTAGCGGGAGTGGATCAGCAGATACGCAGTATTTT
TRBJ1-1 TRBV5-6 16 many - CASSWEGVVANTEAFF TGTGCCAGCAGCTGGGAGGGGGTTGTGGCGAACACTGAAGCTTTCTTT